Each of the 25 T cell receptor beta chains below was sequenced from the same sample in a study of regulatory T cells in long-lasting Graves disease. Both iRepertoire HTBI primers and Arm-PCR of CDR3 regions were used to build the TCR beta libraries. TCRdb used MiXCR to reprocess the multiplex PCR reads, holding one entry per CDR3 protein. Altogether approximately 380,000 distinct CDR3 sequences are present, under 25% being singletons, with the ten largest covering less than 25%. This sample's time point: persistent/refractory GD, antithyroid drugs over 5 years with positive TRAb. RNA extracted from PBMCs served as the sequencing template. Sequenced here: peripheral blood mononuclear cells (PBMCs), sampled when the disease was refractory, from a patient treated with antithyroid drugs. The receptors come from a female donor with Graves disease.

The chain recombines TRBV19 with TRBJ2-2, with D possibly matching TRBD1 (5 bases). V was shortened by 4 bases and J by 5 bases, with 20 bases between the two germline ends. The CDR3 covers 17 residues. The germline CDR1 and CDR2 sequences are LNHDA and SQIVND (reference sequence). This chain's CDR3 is CASSTSLSLGVTGELFF. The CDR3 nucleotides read TGTGCCAGTAGTACAAGCCTCTCTTTAGGGGTAACCGGGGAGCTGTTTTTT.

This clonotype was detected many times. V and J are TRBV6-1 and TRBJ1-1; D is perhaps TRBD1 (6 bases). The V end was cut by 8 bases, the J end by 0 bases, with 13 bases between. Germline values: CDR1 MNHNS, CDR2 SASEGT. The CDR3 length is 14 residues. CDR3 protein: CASQDSPMNTEAFF. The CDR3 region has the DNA TGTGCCAGCCAGGACAGCCCCATGAACACTGAAGCTTTCTTT.

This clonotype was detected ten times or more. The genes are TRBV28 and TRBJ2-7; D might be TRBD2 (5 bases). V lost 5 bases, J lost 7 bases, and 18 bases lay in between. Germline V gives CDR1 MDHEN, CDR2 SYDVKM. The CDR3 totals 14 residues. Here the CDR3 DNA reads TGTGCCAGCAGTCCCTGGACTTCTCCCCTGGAGCAGTACTTC. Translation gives CASSPWTSPLEQYF.

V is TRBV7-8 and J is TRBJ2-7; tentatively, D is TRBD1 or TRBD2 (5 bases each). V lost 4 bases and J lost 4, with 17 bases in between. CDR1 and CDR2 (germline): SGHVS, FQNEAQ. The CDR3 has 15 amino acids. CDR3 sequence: CASSYRDQSGYEQYF. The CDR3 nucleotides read TGTGCCAGCAGCTACCGGGACCAAAGTGGATACGAGCAGTACTTC.

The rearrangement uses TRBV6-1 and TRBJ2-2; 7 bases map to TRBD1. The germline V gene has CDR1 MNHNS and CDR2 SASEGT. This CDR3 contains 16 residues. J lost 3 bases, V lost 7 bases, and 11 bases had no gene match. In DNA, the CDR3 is TGTGCCAGCAATCTCGACAGGGCAGCGGACACCGGGGAGCTGTTTTTT. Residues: CASNLDRAADTGELFF.

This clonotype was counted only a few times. In DNA, the CDR3 is TGCAGCGTTGGGGACACGGAGACCCAGTACTTC. This sequence encodes CSVGDTETQYF. This chain uses TRBV29-1 with TRBJ2-5, with D perhaps TRBD1 (6 bases). Between the trimmed V and J ends, which lost 4 bases and 5 bases, there was a span of 8 bases. The CDR3 loop spans 11 amino acids. Germline lookup yields CDR1 SQVTM and CDR2 ANQGSEA.

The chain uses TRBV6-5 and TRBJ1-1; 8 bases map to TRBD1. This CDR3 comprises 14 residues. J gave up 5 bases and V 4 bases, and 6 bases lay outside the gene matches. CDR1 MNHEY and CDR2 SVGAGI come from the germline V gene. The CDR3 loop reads CASSWTGRSTEAFF. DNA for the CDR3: TGTGCCAGCAGTTGGACAGGGCGAAGTACTGAAGCTTTCTTT.

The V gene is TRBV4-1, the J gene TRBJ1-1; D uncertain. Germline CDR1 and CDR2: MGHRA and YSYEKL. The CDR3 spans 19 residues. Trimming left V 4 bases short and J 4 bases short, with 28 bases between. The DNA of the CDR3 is TGCGCCAGCAGCCGTACGACCCCTCTTGGACGGCCCATGGTCACTGAAGCTTTCTTT. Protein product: CASSRTTPLGRPMVTEAFF.

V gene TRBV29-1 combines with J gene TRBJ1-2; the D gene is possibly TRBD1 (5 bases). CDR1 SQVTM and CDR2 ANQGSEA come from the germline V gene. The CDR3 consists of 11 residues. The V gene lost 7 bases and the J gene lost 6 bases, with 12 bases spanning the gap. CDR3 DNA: TGCAGCGCCAGGGACGCGGATGGCTACACCTTC. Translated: CSARDADGYTF.

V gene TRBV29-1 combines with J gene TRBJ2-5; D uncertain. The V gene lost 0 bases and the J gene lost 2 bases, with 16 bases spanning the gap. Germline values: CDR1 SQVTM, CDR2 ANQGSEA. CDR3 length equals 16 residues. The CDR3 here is CSVEDVFRGHQETQYF. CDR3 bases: TGCAGCGTTGAAGATGTTTTCCGTGGTCATCAAGAGACCCAGTACTTC.

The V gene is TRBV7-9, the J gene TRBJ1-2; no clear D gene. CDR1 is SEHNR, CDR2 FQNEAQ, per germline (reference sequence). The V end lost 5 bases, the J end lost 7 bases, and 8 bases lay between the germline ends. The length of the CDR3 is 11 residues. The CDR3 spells CASSQRGGYTF. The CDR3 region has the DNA TGTGCCAGCAGCCAGCGGGGTGGCTACACCTTC.

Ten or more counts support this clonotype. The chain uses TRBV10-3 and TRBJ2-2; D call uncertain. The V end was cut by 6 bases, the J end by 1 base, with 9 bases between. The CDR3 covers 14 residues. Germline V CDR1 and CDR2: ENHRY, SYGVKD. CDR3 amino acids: CAIRIQGNTGELFF. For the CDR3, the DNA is TGTGCCATCAGGATACAAGGGAACACCGGGGAGCTGTTTTTT.

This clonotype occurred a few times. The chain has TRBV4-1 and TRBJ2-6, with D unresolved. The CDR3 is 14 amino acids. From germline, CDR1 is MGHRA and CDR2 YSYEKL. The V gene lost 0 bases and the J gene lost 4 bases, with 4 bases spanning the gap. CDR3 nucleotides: TGCGCCAGCAGCCAAGAGCCGGGGGCCAACGTCCTGACTTTC. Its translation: CASSQEPGANVLTF.

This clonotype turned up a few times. The CDR3 spells CATSRGGSREQYF. The CDR3 region has the DNA TGTGCCACCAGCAGAGGGGGCTCACGCGAGCAGTACTTC. The rearrangement links TRBV15 to TRBJ2-7; D perhaps matches TRBD1 (5 bases). The germline V gene has CDR1 LNHNV and CDR2 YYDKDF (reference sequence). Trimming removed 1 base at V and 6 bases at J, with 10 bases between. There are 13 residues in the CDR3.

The CDR3 spells CASSLGRLAEKQETQYF. CDR3 DNA: TGTGCCAGCAGCTTAGGGAGACTAGCGGAAAAGCAAGAGACCCAGTACTTC. V is TRBV11-2 and J is TRBJ2-5, with 9 bases fitting TRBD2. CDR1 is SGHAT, CDR2 FQNNGV, per germline. V was clipped by 1 base and J by 2 bases; unmatched bases: 8. CDR3 length: 17 residues. The whole variable domain, filled in from reference TRBV11-2 and TRBJ2-5, reads EAGVAQSPRYKIIEKRQSVAFWCNPISGHATLYWYQQILGQGPKLLIQFQNNGVVDDSQLPKDRFSAERLKGVDSTLKIQPAKLEDSAVYLCASSLGRLAEKQETQYFGPGTRLLVL.

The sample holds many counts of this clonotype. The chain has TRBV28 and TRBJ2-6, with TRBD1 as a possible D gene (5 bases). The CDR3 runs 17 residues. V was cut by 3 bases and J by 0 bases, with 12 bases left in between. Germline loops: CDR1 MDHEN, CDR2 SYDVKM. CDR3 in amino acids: CASSFHRSDSGANVLTF. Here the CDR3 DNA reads TGTGCCAGCAGTTTCCACAGGAGTGACTCTGGGGCCAACGTCCTGACTTTC.

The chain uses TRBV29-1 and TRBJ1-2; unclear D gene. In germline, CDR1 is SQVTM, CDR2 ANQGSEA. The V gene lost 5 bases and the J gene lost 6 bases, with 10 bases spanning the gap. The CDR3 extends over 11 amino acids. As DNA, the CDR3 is TGCAGCGTTATGGACTCCCATGGCTACACCTTC. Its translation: CSVMDSHGYTF.

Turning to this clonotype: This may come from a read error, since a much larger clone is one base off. In DNA, the CDR3 is TGTGCCAGCAGTTATCAGAACGGGAGCTCCTACGAGCAGTACTTC. It codes for CASSYQNGSSYEQYF. The chain is built from TRBV6-2 or TRBV6-3 and TRBJ2-7; tentative D call: TRBD2 (6 bases). CDR1 is MNHEY, CDR2 SVGEGT, per germline. The CDR3 consists of 15 residues. V lost 3 bases and J lost 0, with 12 bases in between.

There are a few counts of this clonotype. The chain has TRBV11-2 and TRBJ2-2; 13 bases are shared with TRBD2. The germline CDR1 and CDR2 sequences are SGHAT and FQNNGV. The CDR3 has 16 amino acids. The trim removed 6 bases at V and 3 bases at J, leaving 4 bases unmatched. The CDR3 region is CASSRGLAGDTGELFF. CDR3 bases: TGTGCCAGCAGTCGTGGACTAGCGGGAGACACCGGGGAGCTGTTTTTT.

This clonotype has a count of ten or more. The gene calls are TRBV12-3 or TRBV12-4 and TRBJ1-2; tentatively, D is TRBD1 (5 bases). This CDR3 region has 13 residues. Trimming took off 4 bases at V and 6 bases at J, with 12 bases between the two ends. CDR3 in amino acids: CASSSRVFDGYTF. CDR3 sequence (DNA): TGTGCCAGCAGTTCCAGGGTTTTCGATGGCTACACCTTC.

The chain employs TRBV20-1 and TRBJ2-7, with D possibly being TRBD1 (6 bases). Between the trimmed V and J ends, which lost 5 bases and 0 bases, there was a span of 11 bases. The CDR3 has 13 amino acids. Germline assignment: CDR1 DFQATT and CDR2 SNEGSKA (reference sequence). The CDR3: CSAGEGGSYEQYF. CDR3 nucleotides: TGCAGTGCTGGTGAAGGGGGCTCCTACGAGCAGTACTTC.

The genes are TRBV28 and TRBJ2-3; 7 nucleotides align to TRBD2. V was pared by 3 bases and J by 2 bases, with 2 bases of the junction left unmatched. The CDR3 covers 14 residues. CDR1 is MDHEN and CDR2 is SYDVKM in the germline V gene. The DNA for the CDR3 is TGTGCCAGCAGTTTGGGACTACCCACAGATACGCAGTATTTT. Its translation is CASSLGLPTDTQYF.

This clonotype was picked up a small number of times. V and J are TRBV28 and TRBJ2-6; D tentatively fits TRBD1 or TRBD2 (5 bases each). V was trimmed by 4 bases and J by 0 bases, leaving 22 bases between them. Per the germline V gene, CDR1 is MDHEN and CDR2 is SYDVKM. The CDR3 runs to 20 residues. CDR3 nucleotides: TGTGCCAGCAGTTCACCAGCCGGGACCTCGGCTGGCTCTGGGGCCAACGTCCTGACTTTC. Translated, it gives CASSSPAGTSAGSGANVLTF.

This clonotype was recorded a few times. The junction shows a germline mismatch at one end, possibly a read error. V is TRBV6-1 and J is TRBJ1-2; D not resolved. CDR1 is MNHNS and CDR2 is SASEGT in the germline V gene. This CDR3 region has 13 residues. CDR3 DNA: TGTGCCAGCACCTCGTTTGGAAACTATGACTACACCTTC. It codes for CASTSFGNYDYTF.

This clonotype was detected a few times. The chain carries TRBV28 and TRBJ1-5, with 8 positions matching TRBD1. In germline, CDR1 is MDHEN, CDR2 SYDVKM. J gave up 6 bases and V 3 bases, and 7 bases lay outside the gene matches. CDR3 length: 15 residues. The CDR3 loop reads CASSLLAGGGQPQHF. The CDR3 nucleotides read TGTGCCAGCAGTTTGTTAGCAGGGGGCGGTCAGCCCCAGCATTTT.